The 26 T cell receptor beta chains below come from one sample, sequenced in a study of CXCR3-negative and CXCR3-positive naive CD8 T cells. Preparation of TRB cDNA libraries relied on 5' RACE carrying UMI labels. From its re-call of the 5' RACE reads, TCRdb lists each CDR3 protein once, without DNA. Found here are 40,000 to 50,000 distinct CDR3 sequences; the top ten clones hold approximately 2.5%. The sample was naive CXCR3- CD8+ T cells from blood. The sample's subset: CD45RO-CCR7+CD27+CD95- naive CD8+ T cells lacking CXCR3 (TNR3-). Receptors originate from a human donor in good health. Some clones in this sample may be carry-over from other donors' samples.

V and J are TRBV28 and TRBJ2-1; the TCRdb D gene call, TRBD2, has no DNA to confirm it. CDR1 and CDR2 (germline): MDHEN, SYDVKM. The CDR3 has 16 amino acids. CDR3 sequence: CASSFLARLSYNEQFF.

The V call is TRBV3-1, the J call TRBJ2-7. The CDR3 is made up of 15 amino acids. Germline V gene data show CDR1 as LGHDT and CDR2 as YNNKEL (reference sequence). The CDR3 here is CASSQAAFRPYEQYF.

The chain uses TRBV6-5 and TRBJ1-4; TCRdb picks TRBD1, but there is no DNA to check that call. The CDR3 consists of 14 residues. From germline, CDR1 is MNHEY and CDR2 SVGAGI. CDR3 residues: CASGHTATNEKLFF.

The V call is TRBV4-2, the J call TRBJ1-5; TCRdb lists TRBD1, though no DNA is available to test this call. The CDR3 is 14 amino acids. CDR1 and CDR2 from the germline V gene are LGHNA and YNFKEQ. CDR3 sequence: CASSQDRGDEPQHF.

J is TRBJ2-2 and V is TRBV28. CDR3 length equals 13 residues. CDR1 and CDR2 from the germline V gene are MDHEN and SYDVKM. Here the CDR3 reads CASILRVTGELFF.

The V call is TRBV11-2, the J call TRBJ2-1; TCRdb designates TRBD1, a call that cannot be tested without DNA. The CDR3 has 18 amino acids. Germline V gene data show CDR1 as SGHAT and CDR2 as FQNNGV. CDR3 region: CASSLFPPGSGGGREVFF.

The J gene is TRBJ2-3, the V gene TRBV2. Germline CDR1 is SNHLY and CDR2 is FYNNEI. The CDR3 extends over 13 amino acids. The CDR3: CASSLDSSDTQYF.

The chain couples TRBV14 to TRBJ2-3. The CDR3 is made up of 14 amino acids. Germline-derived CDR1 and CDR2 are SGHDN and FVKESK. The CDR3 region is CASSQWTATDTQYF.

V and J are TRBV28 and TRBJ2-1; TCRdb returns TRBD1, unconfirmable since there is no DNA. This CDR3 comprises 15 residues. From germline, CDR1 is MDHEN and CDR2 SYDVKM. CDR3 sequence reads: CASSLRGRDYNEQFF.

J is TRBJ2-5 and V is TRBV29-1; the TRBD1 assignment by TCRdb is unverifiable without DNA. The germline gives CDR1 SQVTM, CDR2 ANQGSEA. The CDR3 length is 13 residues. The CDR3 here is CSAGTLGGETQYF.

The chain joins TRBV10-3 to TRBJ2-7. This CDR3 spans 14 amino acids. The germline gives CDR1 ENHRY, CDR2 SYGVKD. The CDR3 loop reads CAISEDPSSYEQYF.

The chain links TRBV28 to TRBJ2-4; lacking DNA, the TRBD1 call made by TCRdb goes unchecked. CDR1 and CDR2 (germline): MDHEN, SYDVKM. This CDR3 is built from 14 residues. This CDR3 reads CASSLGGDKNIQYF.

The chain carries TRBV7-9 and TRBJ2-3. Germline-derived CDR1 and CDR2 are SEHNR and FQNEAQ (reference sequence). The CDR3 contains 13 residues. The CDR3: CASSLTPTDTQYF. The full variable domain, completed using reference TRBV7-9 and TRBJ2-3, is DTGVSQNPRHKITKRGQNVTFRCDPISEHNRLYWYRQTLGQGPEFLTYFQNEAQLEKSRLLSDRFSAERPKGSFSTLEIQRTEQGDSAMYLCASSLTPTDTQYFGPGTRLTVL.

The chain combines TRBV25-1 with TRBJ1-2. The CDR3 is made up of 11 amino acids. Germline V gives CDR1 MGHDK, CDR2 SYGVNS. The CDR3 sequence is CASSDGYGYTF.

The V and J genes are TRBV12-3 or TRBV12-4 and TRBJ2-1; TCRdb names TRBD1, which stays unverified in the absence of DNA. This CDR3 has 16 amino acids. The CDR3 region is CASSPGQGARDNEQFF.

This rearrangement joins TRBV7-6 to TRBJ2-5; no DNA is available, so the TRBD2 call from TCRdb remains unchecked. Germline V gene lookup returns CDR1 SGHVS and CDR2 FNYEAQ. CDR3 length: 14 residues. The CDR3 reads CASSLDDRLAAQYF.

The chain joins TRBV29-1 to TRBJ1-2. Germline CDR1 SQVTM, CDR2 ANQGSEA. The CDR3 is made up of 13 amino acids. CDR3 amino acids: CSVEGRINYGYTF. Full variable domain (outside the CDR3, taken from reference TRBV29-1 and TRBJ1-2): SAVISQKPSRDICQRGTSLTIQCQVDSQVTMMFWYRQQPGQSLTLIATANQGSEATYESGFVIDKFPISRPNLTFSTLTVSNMSPEDSSIYLCSVEGRINYGYTFGSGTRLTVV.

The CDR3 spells CASSLAETNYGYTF. The rearrangement uses TRBV28 and TRBJ1-2. The length of the CDR3 is 14 residues. CDR1 MDHEN and CDR2 SYDVKM come from the germline V gene.

This CDR3 reads CASSPPGGSEAFF. V is TRBV18 and J is TRBJ1-1. From germline, CDR1 is KGHSH and CDR2 LQKENI. The CDR3 length is 13 residues.

The rearrangement links TRBV20-1 to TRBJ2-7; TCRdb calls TRBD1, which cannot be checked without DNA. Per germline, CDR1 DFQATT and CDR2 SNEGSKA (reference sequence). The CDR3 runs to 14 residues. CDR3 region: CSARVTGQGSEQYF.

The V gene is TRBV23-1, the J gene TRBJ2-1; TCRdb picks TRBD2, but there is no DNA to check that call. Being an ORF, TRBV23-1 has a function that is uncertain. CDR3 length equals 17 residues. This CDR3 is CASSQSKRGVGYNEQFF.

V is TRBV7-9 and J is TRBJ2-1; the TCRdb D gene call, TRBD2, has no DNA to confirm it. Germline V gives CDR1 SEHNR, CDR2 FQNEAQ (reference sequence). CDR3 size: 18 residues. The chain's CDR3 is CASSHLLASGRAGNEQFF.

V usage is TRBV12-3 or TRBV12-4 and J usage is TRBJ2-7; the TRBD1 assignment by TCRdb is unverifiable without DNA. CDR3 length equals 15 residues. CDR3 residues: CASSLRGGASYEQYF.

The gene calls are TRBV28 and TRBJ2-7; TCRdb's D gene call, TRBD1, goes unchecked for lack of DNA. This CDR3 is 15 amino acids long. The germline V gene encodes CDR1 MDHEN and CDR2 SYDVKM. The CDR3 region is CASSSGTSMPYEQYF.

The gene calls are TRBV12-3 or TRBV12-4 and TRBJ2-7; the D call from TCRdb, TRBD2, cannot be confirmed without DNA. This CDR3 spans 15 amino acids. This chain's CDR3 is CASSLGLAGPYEQYF.

The chain joins TRBV25-1 to TRBJ2-7; TCRdb returns TRBD1, unconfirmable since there is no DNA. CDR3 length: 14 amino acids. CDR1 and CDR2 from the germline V gene are MGHDK and SYGVNS. The CDR3 loop is CASSATPGRGEQYF.